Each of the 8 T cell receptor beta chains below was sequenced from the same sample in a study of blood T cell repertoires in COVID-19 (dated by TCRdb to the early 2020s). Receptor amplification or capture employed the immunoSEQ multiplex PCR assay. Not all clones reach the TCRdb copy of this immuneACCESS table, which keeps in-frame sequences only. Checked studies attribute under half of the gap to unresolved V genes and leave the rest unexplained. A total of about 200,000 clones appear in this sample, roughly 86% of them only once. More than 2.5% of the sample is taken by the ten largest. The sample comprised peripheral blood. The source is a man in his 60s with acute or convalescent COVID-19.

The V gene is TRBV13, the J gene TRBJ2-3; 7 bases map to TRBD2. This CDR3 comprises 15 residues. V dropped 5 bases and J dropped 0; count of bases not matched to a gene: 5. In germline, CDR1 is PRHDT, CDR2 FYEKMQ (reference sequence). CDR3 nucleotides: TGTGCCAGCAGCCCCGGGCGGGGGAGCACAGATACGCAGTATTTT. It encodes CASSPGRGSTDTQYF. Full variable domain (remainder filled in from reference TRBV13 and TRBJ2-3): AAGVIQSPRHLIKEKRETATLKCYPIPRHDTVYWYQQGPGQDPQFLISFYEKMQSDKGSIPDRFSAQQFSDYHSELNMSSLELGDSALYFCASSPGRGSTDTQYFGPGTRLTVL.

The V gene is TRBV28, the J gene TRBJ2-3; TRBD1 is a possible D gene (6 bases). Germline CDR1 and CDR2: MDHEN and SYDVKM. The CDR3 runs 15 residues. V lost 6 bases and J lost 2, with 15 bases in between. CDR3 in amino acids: CASREGGQNTDTQYF. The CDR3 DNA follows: TGTGCCAGCAGAGAGGGTGGACAGAACACAGATACGCAGTATTTT.

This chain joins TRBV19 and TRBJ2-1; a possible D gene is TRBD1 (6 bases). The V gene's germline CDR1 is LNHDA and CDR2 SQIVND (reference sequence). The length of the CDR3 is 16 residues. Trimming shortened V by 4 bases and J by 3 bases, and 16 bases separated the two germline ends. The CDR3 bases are TGTGCCAGTAGTACTCGACAGGCCAACTTCTACAATGAGCAGTTCTTC. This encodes CASSTRQANFYNEQFF.

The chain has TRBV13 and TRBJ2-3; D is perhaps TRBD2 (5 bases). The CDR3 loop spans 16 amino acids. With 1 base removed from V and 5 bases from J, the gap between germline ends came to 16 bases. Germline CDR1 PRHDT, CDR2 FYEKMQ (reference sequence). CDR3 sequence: CASSLDRLFGRDTQYF. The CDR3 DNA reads TGTGCCAGCAGCTTAGATCGCTTGTTTGGGAGAGATACGCAGTATTTT. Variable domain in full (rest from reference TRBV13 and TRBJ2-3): AAGVIQSPRHLIKEKRETATLKCYPIPRHDTVYWYQQGPGQDPQFLISFYEKMQSDKGSIPDRFSAQQFSDYHSELNMSSLELGDSALYFCASSLDRLFGRDTQYFGPGTRLTVL.

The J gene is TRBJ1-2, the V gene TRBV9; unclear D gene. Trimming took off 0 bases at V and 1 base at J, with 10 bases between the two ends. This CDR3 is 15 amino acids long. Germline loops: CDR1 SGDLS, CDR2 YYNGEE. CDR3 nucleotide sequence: TGTGCCAGCAGCGTAGACGGCGGAAATAACTATGGCTACACCTTC. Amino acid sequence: CASSVDGGNNYGYTF.

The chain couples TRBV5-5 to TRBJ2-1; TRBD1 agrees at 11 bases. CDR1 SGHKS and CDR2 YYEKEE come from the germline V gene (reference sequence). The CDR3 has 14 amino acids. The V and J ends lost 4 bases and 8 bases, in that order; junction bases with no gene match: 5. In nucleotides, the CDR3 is TGTGCCAGCAGCCCCCCGGGACAGGGGGATGAGCAGTTCTTC. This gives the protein CASSPPGQGDEQFF.

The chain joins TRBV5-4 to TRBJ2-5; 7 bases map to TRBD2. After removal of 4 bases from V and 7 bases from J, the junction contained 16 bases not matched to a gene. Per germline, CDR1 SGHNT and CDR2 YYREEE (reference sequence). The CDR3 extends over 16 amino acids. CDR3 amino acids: CASSPGGTTLEGTQYF. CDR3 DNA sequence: TGTGCCAGCAGCCCTGGAGGGACTACCCTTGAAGGGACCCAGTACTTC.

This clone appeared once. The CDR3 region is CASSLTGGLGQPQHF. Written as DNA, the CDR3 is TGTGCCAGCAGCTTAACAGGGGGCCTTGGTCAGCCCCAGCATTTT. The J gene is TRBJ1-5, the V gene TRBV5-6, with 9 bases identical to TRBD1. Germline V CDR1 and CDR2: SGHDT, YYEEEE. There are 15 residues in the CDR3. Unmatched junction bases numbered 6, after V lost 2 bases and J lost 6 bases.